This T cell receptor beta chain derives from a study of T cell changes during pregnancy in multiple sclerosis. CDR1 SGDLS and CDR2 YYNGEE come from the germline V gene. With V trimmed by 2 bases and J by 0 bases, 4 bases remained unmatched. This CDR3 comprises 18 residues. Some clones are missing from TCRdb's copy, which holds only in-frame ones; the method was immunoSEQ multiplex PCR. The sample carries tens of thousands of clones, roughly 88% recorded once. The receptor was derived from a female donor in good health, enrolled as a control in a pregnancy study. Here the sequenced sample was peripheral blood, taken after pregnancy. The chain employs TRBV9 and TRBJ2-3; 15 bases are shared with TRBD2. The CDR3 loop reads CASSVRGLAGGSTDTQYF. In DNA, the CDR3 is TGTGCCAGCAGCGTTCGTGGACTAGCGGGAGGGAGCACAGATACGCAGTATTTT. The full variable domain, rest sourced from reference TRBV9 and TRBJ2-3, is DSGVTQTPKHLITATGQRVTLRCSPRSGDLSVYWYQQSLDQGLQFLIQYYNGEERAKGNILERFSAQQFPDLHSELNLSSLELGDSALYFCASSVRGLAGGSTDTQYFGPGTRLTVL.